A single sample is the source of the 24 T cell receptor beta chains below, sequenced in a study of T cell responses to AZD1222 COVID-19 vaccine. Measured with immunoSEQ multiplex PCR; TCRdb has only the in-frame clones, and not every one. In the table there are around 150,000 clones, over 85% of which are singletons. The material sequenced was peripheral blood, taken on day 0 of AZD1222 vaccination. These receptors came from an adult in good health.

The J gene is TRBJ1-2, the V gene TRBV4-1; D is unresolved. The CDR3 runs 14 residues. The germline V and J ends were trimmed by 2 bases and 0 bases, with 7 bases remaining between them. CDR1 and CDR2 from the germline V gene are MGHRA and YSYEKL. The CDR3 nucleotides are TGCGCCAGCAGCCAACATTCCTCTAACTATGGCTACACCTTC. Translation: CASSQHSSNYGYTF.

This CDR3 reads CASSTGNTQYF. CDR3 coding DNA: TGTGCCAGCAGCACAGGGAATACGCAGTATTTT. This chain links TRBV3-1 (or the pseudogene TRBV3-2) with TRBJ2-3; weak D call: TRBD1 (6 bases). Germline V gene lookup returns CDR1 LGHDT and CDR2 YNNKEL (reference sequence). The V gene lost 5 bases and the J gene lost 7 bases, with 7 bases spanning the gap. This CDR3 is 11 amino acids long.

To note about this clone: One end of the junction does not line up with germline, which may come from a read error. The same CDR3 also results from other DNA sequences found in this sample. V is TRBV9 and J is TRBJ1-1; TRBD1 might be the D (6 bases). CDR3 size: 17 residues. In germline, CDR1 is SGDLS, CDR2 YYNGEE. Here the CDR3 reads CASSAPLAGGWNTEAFF. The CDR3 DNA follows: TGTGCTAGCAGCGCGCCGCTAGCGGGGGGCTGGAACACTGAAGCTTTCTTT.

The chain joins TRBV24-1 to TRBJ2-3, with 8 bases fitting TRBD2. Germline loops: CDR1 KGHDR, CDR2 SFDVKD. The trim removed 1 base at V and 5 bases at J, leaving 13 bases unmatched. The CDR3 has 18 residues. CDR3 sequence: CATSDFGAGGGPKDTQYF. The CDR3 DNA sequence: TGTGCCACCAGTGATTTTGGGGCTGGCGGGGGGCCTAAAGATACGCAGTATTTT.

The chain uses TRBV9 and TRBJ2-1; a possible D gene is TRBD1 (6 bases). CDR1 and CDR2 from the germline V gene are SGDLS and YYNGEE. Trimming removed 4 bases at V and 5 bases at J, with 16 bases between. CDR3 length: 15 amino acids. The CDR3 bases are TGTGCCAGCAGCCCAGGACAGTGGGGTAACAATGAGCAGTTCTTC. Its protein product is CASSPGQWGNNEQFF.

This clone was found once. As DNA, the CDR3 is TGTGCCAGCAGCTTAGGTCGACCCAACACTGAAGCTTTCTTT. It encodes CASSLGRPNTEAFF. The rearrangement uses TRBV7-6 and TRBJ1-1; the D is unclear. V gave up 1 base and J gave up 2 bases, with 8 bases separating them. The CDR3 covers 14 residues. CDR1 SGHVS and CDR2 FNYEAQ come from the germline V gene.

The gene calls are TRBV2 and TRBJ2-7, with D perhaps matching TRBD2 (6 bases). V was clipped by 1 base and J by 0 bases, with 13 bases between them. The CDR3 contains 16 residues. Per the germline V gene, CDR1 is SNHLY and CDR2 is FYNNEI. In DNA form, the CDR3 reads TGTGCCAGCAGTGAAGGGGGGACTCTTCTCTCCTACGAGCAGTACTTC. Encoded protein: CASSEGGTLLSYEQYF. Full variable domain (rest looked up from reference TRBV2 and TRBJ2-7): EPEVTQTPSHQVTQMGQEVILRCVPISNHLYFYWYRQILGQKVEFLVSFYNNEISEKSEIFDDQFSVERPDGSNFTLKIRSTKLEDSAMYFCASSEGGTLLSYEQYFGPGTRLTVT.

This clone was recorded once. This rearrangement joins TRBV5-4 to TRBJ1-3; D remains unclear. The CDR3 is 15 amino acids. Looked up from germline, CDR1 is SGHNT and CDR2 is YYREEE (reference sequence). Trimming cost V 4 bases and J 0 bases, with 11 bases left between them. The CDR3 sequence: CASSRLPSSGNTIYF. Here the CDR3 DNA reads TGTGCCAGCAGCCGACTGCCTAGCTCTGGAAACACCATATATTTT.

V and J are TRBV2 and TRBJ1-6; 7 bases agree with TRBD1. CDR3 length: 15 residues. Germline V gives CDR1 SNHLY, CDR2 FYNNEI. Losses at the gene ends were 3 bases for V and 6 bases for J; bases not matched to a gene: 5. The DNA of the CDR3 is TGTGCCAGCAGTGAGGAGGGGGCTTTTAATTCACCCCTCCACTTT. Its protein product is CASSEEGAFNSPLHF.

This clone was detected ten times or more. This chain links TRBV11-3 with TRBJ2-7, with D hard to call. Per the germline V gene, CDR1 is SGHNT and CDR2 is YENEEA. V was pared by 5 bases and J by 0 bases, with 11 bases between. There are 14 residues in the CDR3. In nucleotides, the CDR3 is TGTGCCAGCAGCGGACCCAATTCCTCCTACGAGCAGTACTTC. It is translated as CASSGPNSSYEQYF.

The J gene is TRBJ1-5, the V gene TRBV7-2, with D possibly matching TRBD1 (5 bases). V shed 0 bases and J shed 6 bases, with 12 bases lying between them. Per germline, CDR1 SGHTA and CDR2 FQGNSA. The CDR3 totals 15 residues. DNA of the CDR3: TGTGCCAGCAGCTTAGCGCCGGGGACCCGTCAGCCCCAGCATTTT. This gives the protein CASSLAPGTRQPQHF.

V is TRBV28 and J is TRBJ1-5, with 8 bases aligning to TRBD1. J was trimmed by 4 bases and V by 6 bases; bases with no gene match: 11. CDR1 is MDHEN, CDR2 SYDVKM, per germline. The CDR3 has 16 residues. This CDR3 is CASRGTGGWGNQPQHF. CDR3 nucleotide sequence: TGTGCCAGCAGGGGCACAGGGGGTTGGGGGAATCAGCCCCAGCATTTT.

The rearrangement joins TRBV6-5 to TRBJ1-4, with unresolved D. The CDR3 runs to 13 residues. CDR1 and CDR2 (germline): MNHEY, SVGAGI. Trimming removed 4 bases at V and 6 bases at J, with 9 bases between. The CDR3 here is CASSSSEDEKLFF. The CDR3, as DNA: TGTGCCAGCAGTTCAAGTGAGGATGAAAAACTGTTTTTT.

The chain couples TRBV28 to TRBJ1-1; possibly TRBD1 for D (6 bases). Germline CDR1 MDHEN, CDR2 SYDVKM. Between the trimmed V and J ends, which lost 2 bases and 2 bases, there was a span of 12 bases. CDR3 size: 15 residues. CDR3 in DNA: TGTGCCAGCAGTTTACCCGGGACACTTAACACTGAAGCTTTCTTT. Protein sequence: CASSLPGTLNTEAFF.

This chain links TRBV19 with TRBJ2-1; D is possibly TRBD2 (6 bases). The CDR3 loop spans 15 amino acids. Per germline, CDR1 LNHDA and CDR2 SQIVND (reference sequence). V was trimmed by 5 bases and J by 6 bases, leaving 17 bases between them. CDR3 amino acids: CASSAPGRHGNEQFF. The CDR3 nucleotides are TGTGCCAGTAGTGCCCCGGGGAGGCACGGCAATGAGCAGTTCTTC.

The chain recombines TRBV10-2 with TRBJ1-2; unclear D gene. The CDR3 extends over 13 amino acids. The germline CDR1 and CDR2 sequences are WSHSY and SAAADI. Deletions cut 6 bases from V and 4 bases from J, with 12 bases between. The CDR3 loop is CASREGLSYGYTF. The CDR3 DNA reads TGCGCCAGCAGGGAGGGCCTTTCCTATGGCTACACCTTC.

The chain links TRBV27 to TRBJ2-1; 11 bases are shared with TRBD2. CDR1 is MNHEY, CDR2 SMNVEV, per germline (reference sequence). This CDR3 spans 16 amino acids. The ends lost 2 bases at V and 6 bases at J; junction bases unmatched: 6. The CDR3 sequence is CASSLRLAGGGNEQFF. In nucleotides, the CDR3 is TGTGCCAGCAGTTTAAGGTTAGCGGGAGGGGGCAATGAGCAGTTCTTC.

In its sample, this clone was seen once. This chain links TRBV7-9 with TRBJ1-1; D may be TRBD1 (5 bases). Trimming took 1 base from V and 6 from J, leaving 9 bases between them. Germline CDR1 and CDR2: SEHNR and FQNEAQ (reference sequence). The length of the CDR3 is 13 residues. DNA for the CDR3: TGTGCCAGCAGCTTAGTAGAGGGGTCTGAAGCTTTCTTT. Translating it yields CASSLVEGSEAFF.

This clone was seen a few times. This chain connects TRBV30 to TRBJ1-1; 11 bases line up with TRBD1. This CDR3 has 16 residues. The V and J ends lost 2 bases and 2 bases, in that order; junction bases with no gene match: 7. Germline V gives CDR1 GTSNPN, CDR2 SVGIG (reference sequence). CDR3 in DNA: TGTGCCTGGAGTCCGGGACAGGGGGGGAGCAACACTGAAGCTTTCTTT. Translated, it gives CAWSPGQGGSNTEAFF.

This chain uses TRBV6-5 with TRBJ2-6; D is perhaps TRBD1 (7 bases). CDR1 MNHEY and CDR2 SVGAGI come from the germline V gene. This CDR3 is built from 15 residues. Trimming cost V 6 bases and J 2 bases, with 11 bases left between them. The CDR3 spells CASREGAAGANVLTF. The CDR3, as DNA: TGTGCCAGCAGGGAGGGGGCGGCTGGGGCCAACGTCCTGACTTTC.

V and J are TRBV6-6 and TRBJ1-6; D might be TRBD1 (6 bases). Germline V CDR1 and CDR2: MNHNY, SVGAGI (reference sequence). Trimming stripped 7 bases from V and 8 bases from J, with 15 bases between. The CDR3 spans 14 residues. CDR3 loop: CASTPGTLDSPLHF. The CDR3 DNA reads TGTGCCAGCACGCCCGGGACATTGGATTCACCCCTCCACTTT.

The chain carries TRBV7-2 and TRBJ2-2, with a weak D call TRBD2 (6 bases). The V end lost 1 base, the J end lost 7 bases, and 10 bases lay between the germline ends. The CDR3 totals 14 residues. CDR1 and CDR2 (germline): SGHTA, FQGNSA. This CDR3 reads CASSLGLVGGELFF. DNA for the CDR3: TGTGCCAGCAGCTTAGGACTAGTTGGCGGGGAGCTGTTTTTT.

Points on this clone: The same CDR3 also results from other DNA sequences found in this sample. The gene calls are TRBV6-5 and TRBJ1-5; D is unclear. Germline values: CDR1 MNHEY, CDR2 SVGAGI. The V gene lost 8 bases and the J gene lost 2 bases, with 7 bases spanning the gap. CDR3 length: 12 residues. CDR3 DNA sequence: TGTGCCAGCCGAACGGGCAATCAGCCCCAGCATTTT. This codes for CASRTGNQPQHF.

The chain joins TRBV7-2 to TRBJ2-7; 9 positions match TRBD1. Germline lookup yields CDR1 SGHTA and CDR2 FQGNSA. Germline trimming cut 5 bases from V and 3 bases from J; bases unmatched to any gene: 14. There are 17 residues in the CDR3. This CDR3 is CASSQQGALDIYYEQYF. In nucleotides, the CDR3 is TGTGCCAGCAGCCAACAGGGGGCCTTAGATATATACTACGAGCAGTACTTC.